This TCR beta chain emerged from a study of blood T cell repertoires in COVID-19. Study in general: Samples of COVID-19 (acute and convalescent) were obtained from the United States, Italy and Spain. The analysed material was cDNA or gDNA that came from T cells, B-cell-depleted T cells, or PBMCs.

Original data processing: Reference gene primer amplification in the assay estimated nucleated cell counts. Assay: immunoSEQ multiplex PCR; the TCRdb copy retains only in-frame clones and omits some. The D gene and trimming were derived from the DNA, and the V and J assignments and clone size from that table. This sample yields some 38,000 clones, of which 91% are seen a single time; approximately 2% belongs to the top ten. Germline values: CDR1 SQVTM, CDR2 ANQGSEA. This CDR3 has 13 residues. V was cut by 6 bases and J by 1 base, with 12 bases left in between. The receptor was isolated from a man aged 50 to 59 with active COVID-19. The chain employs TRBV29-1 and TRBJ1-1; D might be TRBD1 (6 bases). The sample was peripheral blood. The CDR3 region has the DNA TGCAGCGTGGAAACAGGGAAGAACACTGAAGCTTTCTTT. It translates to CSVETGKNTEAFF. Using reference TRBV29-1 and TRBJ1-1 for the parts outside the CDR3, the full variable domain is SAVISQKPSRDICQRGTSLTIQCQVDSQVTMMFWYRQQPGQSLTLIATANQGSEATYESGFVIDKFPISRPNLTFSTLTVSNMSPEDSSIYLCSVETGKNTEAFFGQGTRLTVV.